The T cell receptor (beta chain) under discussion was sequenced for a study of T-cell reconstitution after alpha-beta-depleted transplantation in children. The table lists this clonotype with a few counts. V was pared by 0 bases and J by 2 bases, with 9 bases between. The CDR3 extends over 15 amino acids. Looked up from germline, CDR1 is SGDLS and CDR2 is YYNGEE. The TCRbeta library incorporated unique molecular identifiers. TCRdb independently ran MiXCR on the PCR reads; one entry per CDR3 protein. The sample lists approximately 400,000 distinct CDR3 sequences; approximately 10% were seen once. This chain connects TRBV9 to TRBJ2-1; possibly TRBD2 for D (5 bases). The receptor comes from a human donor who donated a stem cell graft to a child with acute myeloid leukemia. The material sequenced was PBMCs from the stem cell graft donor, taken from the stem cell graft. CDR3 region: CASSVDGGPYNEQFF. The CDR3 coding sequence is TGTGCCAGCAGCGTAGATGGAGGACCCTACAATGAGCAGTTCTTC.